This TCR beta chain emerged from a study of cytomegalovirus exposure and HLA in healthy donors. This clone was seen a few times. What it recognizes is unknown. CDR1 and CDR2 (germline): SEHNR, FQNEAQ (reference sequence). There are 16 residues in the CDR3. V lost 5 bases, J lost 0 bases, and 14 bases lay in between. The PCR employed 60 Vbeta primers together with 13 Jbeta primers. Sequencing used immunoSEQ multiplex PCR; TCRdb keeps in-frame clones, though not all of them. The profile shows about 130,000 clones, 74% of them singletons. Study-level points and caveats: A list of 164 TCR beta chains associated with cytomegalovirus was given.

The V gene is TRBV7-9, the J gene TRBJ2-1; no clear D. The receptor comes from a woman between 45 and 65 years old in good health and CMV-seropositive. Sequencing was done on a sample of PBMCs. DNA for the CDR3: TGTGCCAGCAGCCCAGCGACCCAATTCTCCTACAATGAGCAGTTCTTC. The encoded protein is CASSPATQFSYNEQFF.